The present TCR beta chain was sequenced within a study of early T cells in non-severe SARS-CoV-2 infection. Study-level information: Chains stayed unpaired after sequencing of bulk RNA from unsorted whole blood. Study-level results: Lookups in VDJdb leaned toward anti-spike CD8 responses and missed private and CD4 specificities.

Unique molecular identifier tags were affixed to discrete cDNA molecules. TCRdb independently ran MiXCR on the 5' RACE reads; one entry per CDR3 protein. This repertoire shows some 80,000 distinct CDR3 sequences, 9.5% to 15% found once; its top ten account for about a sixth. After removal of 7 bases from V and 0 bases from J, the junction contained 6 bases not matched to a gene. The CDR3 runs to 15 residues. Germline values: CDR1 SGHAT, CDR2 FQNNGV. About this clonotype: Its target is not known.

This TCR came from an adult who was a healthcare worker with PCR-confirmed SARS-CoV-2 infection or an uninfected control (not recorded which). The donor label of this sample is uncertain. The chain uses TRBV11-2 and TRBJ2-1, with 7 positions matching TRBD2. This material consisted of whole blood, taken at baseline. CDR3 amino acids: CASTQGGNSYNEQFF. DNA of the CDR3: TGTGCCAGCACCCAGGGAGGGAACTCCTACAATGAGCAGTTCTTC.